What follows describes a single TCR beta chain. The data originate from a study of blood T cells in healthy people across ages. The use of a sample-barcoded 5' primer and a J-beta primer mix characterized a second PCR of roughly 7 to 11 cycles. No fewer than 3 million CDR3-containing paired-end reads came from each sample. Each CDR3 protein is one row after TCRdb ran MiXCR on the 5' RACE reads. The sample contains 630,000 or so distinct CDR3 sequences, approximately 30% of which appear only once. The sequence came from a woman older than 75 in good health. The sequenced sample consisted of blood.

CDR3 sequence: CASSLTGSYNSPLHF. The CDR3 nucleotides read TGCGCCAGCAGCCTAACAGGGTCCTATAATTCACCCCTCCACTTT. This chain joins TRBV5-1 and TRBJ1-6, with D perhaps matching TRBD1 (6 bases). This CDR3 comprises 15 residues. V lost 4 bases to trimming and J lost 1 base, with 9 bases between them. Germline V gene sequence: CDR1 SGHRS, CDR2 YFSETQ.